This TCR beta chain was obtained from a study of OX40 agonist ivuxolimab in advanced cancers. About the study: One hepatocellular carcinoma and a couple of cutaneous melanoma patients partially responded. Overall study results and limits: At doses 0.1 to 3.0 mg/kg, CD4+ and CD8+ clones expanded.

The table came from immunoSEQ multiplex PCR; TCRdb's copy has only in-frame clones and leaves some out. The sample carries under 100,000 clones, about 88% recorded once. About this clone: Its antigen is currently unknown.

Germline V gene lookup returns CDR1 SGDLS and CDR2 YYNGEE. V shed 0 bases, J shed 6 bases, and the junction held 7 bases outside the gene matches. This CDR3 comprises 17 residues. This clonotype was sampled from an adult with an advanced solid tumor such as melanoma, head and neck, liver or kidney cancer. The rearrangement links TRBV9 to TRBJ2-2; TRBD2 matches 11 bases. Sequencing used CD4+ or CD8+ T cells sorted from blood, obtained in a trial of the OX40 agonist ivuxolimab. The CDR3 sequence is CASSVVVLAGGAGELFF. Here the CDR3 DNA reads TGTGCCAGCAGCGTAGTGGTTCTAGCGGGAGGAGCCGGGGAGCTGTTTTTT.